The 26 T cell receptor beta chains below come from one sample, sequenced in a study of CD8+CD57+ T cells in acquired aplastic anemia. CDR3 and TCR beta VDJ profiling relied on genomic DNA as the template. TCRdb fed the reads into MiXCR, producing one record per CDR3 protein. Here the sample spans about 70,000 distinct CDR3 sequences, almost 55% being singletons. Sequencing used sorted CD4+, CD8+, or CD8+CD57+ T cells (not recorded which) from PBMCs. Receptors originate from a human donor in good health, serving as a control.

The chain is built from TRBV4-1 and TRBJ2-5; 8 bases map to TRBD2. The CDR3 totals 15 residues. J was trimmed by 1 base and V by 6 bases; bases with no gene match: 7. Germline CDR1 MGHRA, CDR2 YSYEKL. As DNA, the CDR3 is TGCGCCAGCAGTATAACGGGGGGGCCCCAAGAGACCCAGTACTTC. Protein: CASSITGGPQETQYF.

The V gene is TRBV6-4, the J gene TRBJ2-5; no clear D gene. Trimming shortened V by 5 bases and J by 4 bases, and 14 bases separated the two germline ends. CDR3 size: 14 residues. Per germline, CDR1 MRHNA and CDR2 SNTAGT. The CDR3 region is CASSPHVSPETQYF. The CDR3 nucleotides read TGTGCCAGCAGTCCACACGTCTCGCCAGAGACCCAGTACTTC.

This clonotype was counted at least ten times. The chain employs TRBV20-1 and TRBJ2-7; the D is unclear. Germline CDR1 DFQATT, CDR2 SNEGSKA (reference sequence). V was shortened by 0 bases and J by 1 base, with 7 bases between the two germline ends. The CDR3 contains 13 residues. CDR3 coding DNA: TGCAGTGCTAGAGATAGTGAATCCTACGAGCAGTACTTC. Translation: CSARDSESYEQYF.

This clonotype was seen many times. This chain uses TRBV5-4 with TRBJ1-2, with D unresolved. The V and J ends lost 6 bases and 7 bases respectively, with 13 bases between them. This CDR3 spans 12 amino acids. CDR1 and CDR2 from the germline V gene are SGHNT and YYREEE (reference sequence). The CDR3 sequence: CASTRTDGGYTF. The CDR3 DNA is TGTGCCAGCACAAGGACGGACGGTGGCTACACCTTC.

This clonotype was seen ten or more times. V gene TRBV12-3 or TRBV12-4 combines with J gene TRBJ1-5; D unclear. The ends were cut back, 3 bases at V and 4 bases at J, with 7 bases in the middle. This CDR3 is built from 13 residues. Written as DNA, the CDR3 is TGTGCCAGCAGTTTTCCGGGAAATCAGCCCCAGCATTTT. It codes for CASSFPGNQPQHF.

At least ten counts were recorded for this clonotype. V is TRBV11-1 and J is TRBJ2-3; D may be TRBD2 (5 bases). This CDR3 is 15 amino acids long. Germline V gives CDR1 SGHAT, CDR2 FQDESV (reference sequence). Trimming stripped 1 base from V and 0 bases from J, with 8 bases between. In DNA form, the CDR3 reads TGTGCCAGCAGCTTAGGTAGCGCCAGCACAGATACGCAGTATTTT. It is translated as CASSLGSASTDTQYF.

The table lists this clonotype with a count of one. The V and J genes are TRBV7-9 and TRBJ2-5; unclear D gene. Germline assignment: CDR1 SEHNR and CDR2 FQNEAQ (reference sequence). With 5 bases removed from V and 4 bases from J, the gap between germline ends came to 11 bases. The length of the CDR3 is 13 residues. The CDR3: CASSQADGETQYF. DNA of the CDR3: TGTGCCAGCAGCCAGGCGGATGGAGAGACCCAGTACTTC. The whole variable domain, remainder taken from reference TRBV7-9 and TRBJ2-5, is DTGVSQNPRHKITKRGQNVTFRCDPISEHNRLYWYRQTLGQGPEFLTYFQNEAQLEKSRLLSDRFSAERPKGSFSTLEIQRTEQGDSAMYLCASSQADGETQYFGPGTRLLVL.

The V call is TRBV7-9, the J call TRBJ1-2, with a tentative D call TRBD1 (5 bases). Trimming cost V 4 bases and J 7 bases, with 16 bases left between them. Germline V gene sequence: CDR1 SEHNR, CDR2 FQNEAQ (reference sequence). The CDR3 length is 14 residues. CDR3 loop: CASSSGRGTGGYTF. The CDR3 coding sequence is TGTGCCAGCAGCTCAGGGCGGGGGACTGGTGGCTACACCTTC.

The gene calls are TRBV7-3 and TRBJ2-7; D perhaps matches TRBD1 (6 bases). The CDR3 length is 14 residues. Trimming removed 2 bases from V and 3 bases from J, with 11 bases in between. The germline V gene encodes CDR1 SGHTA and CDR2 FQGTGA. The chain's CDR3 is CASSLGDTFYEQYF. The CDR3 DNA reads as TGTGCCAGCAGCTTAGGGGACACCTTCTACGAGCAGTACTTC.

The V and J genes are TRBV11-2 and TRBJ2-7; D is ambiguous. The CDR3 is made up of 13 amino acids. V was cut by 5 bases and J by 6 bases, with 14 bases left in between. Germline values: CDR1 SGHAT, CDR2 FQNNGV. In nucleotides, the CDR3 is TGTGCCAGCAGCATCGGGTGGATTGGCGAGCAGTACTTC. Its translation: CASSIGWIGEQYF.

This chain connects TRBV29-1 to TRBJ2-1; 7 positions match TRBD1. The CDR3 extends over 13 amino acids. Unmatched junction bases numbered 3, after V lost 3 bases and J lost 4 bases. Germline CDR1 and CDR2: SQVTM and ANQGSEA. CDR3 nucleotide sequence: TGCAGCGTTGATTCGGGACAGTACAATGAGCAGTTCTTC. It translates to CSVDSGQYNEQFF.

This clonotype has at least ten counts. The chain combines TRBV2 with TRBJ1-1; 9 bases map to TRBD1. This CDR3 is built from 16 residues. CDR1 SNHLY and CDR2 FYNNEI come from the germline V gene. With 6 bases clipped from V and 6 bases from J, the junction kept 14 bases outside the gene matches. For the CDR3, the DNA is TGTGCCAGCAGGGCGGGGACAGGGAGGTTAGGGTCTGAAGCTTTCTTT. It is translated as CASRAGTGRLGSEAFF.

The rearrangement links TRBV20-1 to TRBJ1-4; a weak D match, TRBD1 (5 bases). Germline assignment: CDR1 DFQATT and CDR2 SNEGSKA (reference sequence). CDR3 length: 14 amino acids. Trimming removed 0 bases at V and 8 bases at J, with 13 bases between. The CDR3 bases are TGCAGTGCTAGAGACGGGCAGGGTAGGGAAAAACTGTTTTTT. Its protein is CSARDGQGREKLFF.

The chain couples TRBV29-1 to TRBJ2-1; 8 bases match TRBD2. Looked up from germline, CDR1 is SQVTM and CDR2 is ANQGSEA. V shed 4 bases, J shed 4 bases, and the junction held 3 bases outside the gene matches. The CDR3 totals 13 residues. CDR3 region: CSVAGGGYNEQFF. As DNA, the CDR3 is TGCAGCGTTGCGGGGGGGGGTTACAATGAGCAGTTCTTC.

This clonotype was seen repeatedly, ten times or more. This sequence joins TRBV5-1 and TRBJ2-1, with D uncertain. V gave up 2 bases and J gave up 4 bases, with 19 bases separating them. This CDR3 has 17 amino acids. Looked up from germline, CDR1 is SGHRS and CDR2 is YFSETQ. The CDR3 bases are TGCGCCAGCAGCTTTCCGCCTTCCGGGCCCAAATACAATGAGCAGTTCTTC. Protein sequence: CASSFPPSGPKYNEQFF.

J is TRBJ1-2 and V is TRBV7-6; 9 positions agree with TRBD1. The CDR3 runs 15 residues. V lost 1 base and J lost 4; bases outside the gene matches: 4. Germline values: CDR1 SGHVS, CDR2 FNYEAQ. CDR3 sequence: CASSLEGTGPYGYTF. As DNA, the CDR3 is TGTGCCAGCAGCTTAGAAGGGACAGGGCCCTATGGCTACACCTTC.

This sequence joins TRBV5-1 and TRBJ1-2; D unclear. The germline gives CDR1 SGHRS, CDR2 YFSETQ. This CDR3 spans 12 amino acids. V was trimmed by 4 bases and J by 8 bases, leaving 12 bases between them. CDR3: CASSRTSGGYTF. The DNA of the CDR3 is TGCGCCAGCAGCAGGACTAGCGGGGGCTACACCTTC.

This chain's CDR3 is CAISESGLYEQYF. CDR3 coding DNA: TGTGCCATCAGTGAGTCGGGTCTCTACGAGCAGTACTTC. V and J are TRBV10-3 and TRBJ2-7, with no clear D. Germline CDR1 is ENHRY and CDR2 is SYGVKD. The CDR3 has 13 amino acids. V was clipped by 0 bases and J by 3 bases, with 6 bases between them.

The chain links TRBV4-2 to TRBJ2-7; no reliable D call. Germline CDR1 reads LGHNA; CDR2 reads YNFKEQ. With 0 bases removed from V and 11 bases from J, the gap between germline ends came to 8 bases. The CDR3 is 11 amino acids. CDR3 residues: CASSQECLEYF. The CDR3 region has the DNA TGTGCCAGCAGCCAAGAGTGTCTGGAGTACTTC.

This clonotype occurred many times. This chain connects TRBV6-5 to TRBJ1-2; 8 positions agree with TRBD1. The CDR3 is made up of 15 amino acids. Trimming cost V 2 bases and J 3 bases; bases outside gene matches: 5. The V gene's germline CDR1 is MNHEY and CDR2 SVGAGI. The CDR3 loop reads CASSYLTGADYGYTF. In DNA form, the CDR3 reads TGTGCCAGCAGTTACCTGACAGGGGCGGACTATGGCTACACCTTC.

The CDR3 coding sequence is TGTGCCAGCAGCTTAGAATTAGGGGGCTTGGAAGGCTACACCTTC. Amino acid sequence: CASSLELGGLEGYTF. The V gene is TRBV7-8, the J gene TRBJ1-2; 7 bases match TRBD1. The V gene end was trimmed by 1 base and the J gene end by 8 bases; junction bases not matched to a gene: 10. Germline V lookup: CDR1 SGHVS, CDR2 FQNEAQ. The CDR3 is made up of 15 amino acids.

This clonotype was seen at least ten times. The chain has TRBV9 and TRBJ1-5; a possible D gene is TRBD1 (6 bases). Germline CDR1 SGDLS, CDR2 YYNGEE. This CDR3 is built from 15 residues. V gave up 2 bases and J gave up 7 bases, with 16 bases separating them. CDR3 sequence reads: CASSVGQGGDQPQHF. For the CDR3, the DNA is TGTGCCAGCAGCGTGGGACAAGGTGGAGACCAGCCCCAGCATTTT.

The rearrangement uses TRBV29-1 and TRBJ2-7, with a possible D match to TRBD1 (6 bases). V gave up 1 base and J gave up 3 bases, with 13 bases separating them. The CDR3 has 14 amino acids. Germline V CDR1 and CDR2: SQVTM, ANQGSEA. The CDR3 DNA sequence: TGCAGCGTTGAAGTAGGCAGGGGTGACTACGAGCAGTACTTC. Residues: CSVEVGRGDYEQYF.

This clonotype was counted a few times. It may be a read error: a sequence one base away is much more abundant. The chain is built from TRBV6-7 and TRBJ1-1; the match to TRBD1 covers 7 bases. TRBV6-7 falls under the ORF class, with uncertain function. This CDR3 is 14 amino acids long. As DNA, the CDR3 is TGTGCCAACAGTTACGGGGACAGGAACACTGAAGCTTTCTTT. Translation gives CANSYGDRNTEAFF.

The chain recombines TRBV10-2 with TRBJ2-7; D tentatively fits TRBD1 or TRBD2 (5 bases each). This CDR3 comprises 14 residues. V gave up 3 bases and J gave up 1 base, with 10 bases separating them. The germline CDR1 and CDR2 sequences are WSHSY and SAAADI. The CDR3 here is CASSDTRGSYEQYF. The CDR3, as DNA: TGCGCCAGCAGTGATACTAGGGGATCCTACGAGCAGTACTTC.

Ten or more counts support this clonotype. The chain recombines TRBV2 with TRBJ2-7, with 10 bases aligning to TRBD1. Germline CDR1 is SNHLY and CDR2 is FYNNEI. The CDR3 has 14 amino acids. The J segment lost 7 bases and the V segment lost 8 bases, leaving 11 bases of the junction unmatched. The CDR3 sequence is CASGRDRGNGEQYF. CDR3 nucleotides: TGTGCCAGCGGAAGGGACAGGGGTAACGGAGAGCAGTACTTC.